The 29 T cell receptor beta chains listed next were all sequenced from one sample in a study of blood T cell repertoires in COVID-19 (dated by TCRdb to the early 2020s). Library prep was done by the immunoSEQ multiplex PCR assay. Drawn from immuneACCESS, this table holds only the in-frame rearrangements with V and J called that TCRdb kept. Clones are partly lost; checked studies trace under half to an unresolved V gene and leave the rest unexplained. The table for this sample lists roughly 230,000 clones; approximately 81% of them were counted only once. The ten largest make up more than 0.75% of the sample. Sequencing was carried out using peripheral blood. These receptors all stem from a man aged 35 to 55 with acute or convalescent COVID-19.

V gene TRBV19 combines with J gene TRBJ2-1, with TRBD1 matching over 7 bases. Trimming removed 4 bases from V and 2 bases from J; junction bases left unmatched: 2. The CDR3 is 14 amino acids. CDR1 LNHDA and CDR2 SQIVND come from the germline V gene (reference sequence). The CDR3, as DNA: TGTGCCAGTAGTAACAGGGGAACCTACAATGAGCAGTTCTTC. It specifies CASSNRGTYNEQFF.

The J gene is TRBJ2-5, the V gene TRBV5-1, with 8 positions matching TRBD2. The CDR3 loop spans 15 amino acids. Trimming at V came to 6 bases and at J to 4 bases, leaving 11 bases not matched to a gene. Per germline, CDR1 SGHRS and CDR2 YFSETQ. The CDR3 nucleotides read TGCGCCAGCACCCCGGGACTAGTGAGTCGAGAGACCCAGTACTTC. Protein: CASTPGLVSRETQYF.

This clone was detected only once. V gene TRBV9 combines with J gene TRBJ2-2; TRBD2 matches at 9 bases. This CDR3 has 18 amino acids. V shed 3 bases and J 6 bases; nucleotides not matched to a gene: 15. CDR1 is SGDLS, CDR2 YYNGEE, per germline. This CDR3 reads CASSARTSVFKEAGELFF. CDR3 DNA: TGTGCCAGCAGCGCCCGGACTAGCGTATTTAAAGAGGCCGGGGAGCTGTTTTTT.

This rearrangement joins TRBV28 to TRBJ1-2; 7 bases map to TRBD1. The germline CDR1 and CDR2 sequences are MDHEN and SYDVKM. V trimming: 5 bases; J trimming: 2 bases; junction bases outside the gene matches: 11. The CDR3 contains 16 residues. The DNA for the CDR3 is TGTGCCAGCAGTCTCTCACAGGGGAATGGGAACTATGGCTACACCTTC. Residues: CASSLSQGNGNYGYTF.

The rearrangement joins TRBV6-2 or TRBV6-3 to TRBJ2-3, with TRBD2 as a possible D gene (6 bases). The CDR3 contains 18 residues. Deletions cut 2 bases from V and 1 base from J, with 19 bases between. The germline gives CDR1 MNHEY, CDR2 SVGEGT. In DNA form, the CDR3 reads TGTGCCAGCAGTTACCCCGCGGGATTGGGGCGCGGCACAGATACGCAGTATTTT. This gives the protein CASSYPAGLGRGTDTQYF.

This clone showed up just once. The chain recombines TRBV18 with TRBJ1-1, with D possibly matching TRBD1 (6 bases). Germline V gene data show CDR1 as KGHSH and CDR2 as LQKENI. V dropped 0 bases and J dropped 6 bases, with 14 bases sitting between them. This CDR3 contains 15 residues. The CDR3 DNA follows: TGTGCCAGCTCACCACCGAAAGCAGAGGGGGCTGAAGCTTTCTTT. Encoded protein: CASSPPKAEGAEAFF.

This sequence joins TRBV11-3 and TRBJ2-5; 8 bases are a match to TRBD2. The J segment lost 5 bases and the V segment lost 5 bases, leaving 4 bases of the junction unmatched. Germline assignment: CDR1 SGHNT and CDR2 YENEEA. This CDR3 spans 13 amino acids. CDR3 bases: TGTGCCAGCAGCCGGACTAGCTTGGAGACCCAGTACTTC. This translates into CASSRTSLETQYF.

The chain links TRBV7-3 to TRBJ2-1; 14 bases are a match to TRBD2. CDR1 is SGHTA and CDR2 is FQGTGA in the germline V gene. Germline trimming cut 3 bases from V and 6 bases from J; bases unmatched to any gene: 4. The CDR3 is 16 residues long. CDR3 DNA sequence: TGTGCCAGCAGCTTCAAGGGGACTAGCGGGGGCAATGAGCAGTTCTTC. It yields the protein CASSFKGTSGGNEQFF.

The chain joins TRBV2 to TRBJ1-2; D is unclear. Deletions cut 4 bases from V and 3 bases from J, with 9 bases between. The germline V gene has CDR1 SNHLY and CDR2 FYNNEI. The length of the CDR3 is 13 residues. The CDR3 nucleotides are TGTGCCAGCAGTGTCGTCAGTTACTATGGCTACACCTTC. Encoded protein: CASSVVSYYGYTF.

The V and J genes are TRBV5-4 and TRBJ1-2, with TRBD1 identical over 7 bases. Germline V gives CDR1 SGHNT, CDR2 YYREEE (reference sequence). After removal of 0 bases from V and 5 bases from J, the junction contained 4 bases not matched to a gene. CDR3 length: 14 residues. CDR3 loop: CASSLARTGYGYTF. As DNA, the CDR3 is TGTGCCAGCAGCTTGGCCAGGACAGGATATGGCTACACCTTC.

The V gene is TRBV6-5, the J gene TRBJ1-4, with no clear D. Per germline, CDR1 MNHEY and CDR2 SVGAGI. The length of the CDR3 is 12 residues. The V and J ends lost 6 bases and 11 bases respectively, with 13 bases between them. The CDR3 region is CASRPSGEKLFF. CDR3 DNA: TGTGCCAGCAGGCCTTCGGGTGAGAAACTGTTTTTT.

The chain carries TRBV6-5 and TRBJ2-7, with a possible D match to TRBD1 (6 bases). Germline CDR1 is MNHEY and CDR2 is SVGAGI. V dropped 4 bases and J dropped 2 bases, with 9 bases sitting between them. The CDR3 spans 13 residues. The CDR3 DNA is TGTGCCAGCAGTTCTCGGGACACCTACGAGCAGTACTTC. This gives the protein CASSSRDTYEQYF.

The chain is built from TRBV5-8 and TRBJ2-3; D unclear. V was pared by 0 bases and J by 0 bases, with 11 bases between. Germline lookup yields CDR1 SGHTS and CDR2 YDEGEE. This CDR3 contains 16 residues. CDR3 sequence: CASSLGRLSSTDTQYF. The CDR3 DNA follows: TGTGCCAGCAGCTTGGGGCGGCTTTCTAGCACAGATACGCAGTATTTT.

The chain employs TRBV7-2 and TRBJ2-3; 7 nucleotides agree with TRBD1. CDR3 length: 15 amino acids. In germline, CDR1 is SGHTA, CDR2 FQGNSA. The V and J ends lost 5 bases and 0 bases, in that order; junction bases with no gene match: 5. The CDR3 sequence is CASSPQGVSTDTQYF. CDR3 bases: TGTGCCAGCAGCCCTCAGGGGGTGAGCACAGATACGCAGTATTTT.

The CDR3 is CASSLAGQLLRGYTF. The CDR3 region has the DNA TGTGCCAGCAGCTTAGCGGGACAACTCTTAAGGGGCTACACCTTC. The chain joins TRBV7-9 to TRBJ1-2, with D tentatively TRBD1 (6 bases). The CDR3 loop spans 15 amino acids. Trimming took off 0 bases at V and 8 bases at J, with 16 bases between the two ends. From germline, CDR1 is SEHNR and CDR2 FQNEAQ (reference sequence). The complete variable domain, with remaining parts taken from reference TRBV7-9 and TRBJ1-2, reads DTGVSQNPRHKITKRGQNVTFRCDPISEHNRLYWYRQTLGQGPEFLTYFQNEAQLEKSRLLSDRFSAERPKGSFSTLEIQRTEQGDSAMYLCASSLAGQLLRGYTFGSGTRLTVV.

The gene calls are TRBV7-8 and TRBJ1-2; 7 bases are a match to TRBD1. Germline V gene lookup returns CDR1 SGHVS and CDR2 FQNEAQ. The CDR3 contains 17 residues. Germline trimming cut 2 bases from V and 2 bases from J; bases unmatched to any gene: 11. DNA of the CDR3: TGTGCCAGCAGCTTACTCTTAAGACAGGGAACGAACTATGGCTACACCTTC. This sequence encodes CASSLLLRQGTNYGYTF. The full variable domain, its missing parts supplied by reference TRBV7-8 and TRBJ1-2, is GAGVSQSPRYKVAKRGQDVALRCDPISGHVSLFWYQQALGQGPEFLTYFQNEAQLDKSGLPSDRFFAERPEGSVSTLKIQRTQQEDSAVYLCASSLLLRQGTNYGYTFGSGTRLTVV.

The chain has TRBV18 and TRBJ2-3; TRBD2 aligns across 7 bases. The V segment lost 10 bases and the J segment 1 base; nucleotides outside the gene matches: 5. The germline gives CDR1 KGHSH, CDR2 LQKENI. This CDR3 has 13 amino acids. This chain's CDR3 is CATRAGGTDTQYF. As DNA, the CDR3 is TGTGCCACCCGGGCGGGGGGCACAGATACGCAGTATTTT.

This rearrangement joins TRBV7-9 to TRBJ1-1, with TRBD1 matching over 10 bases. Trimming cost V 5 bases and J 5 bases; bases outside gene matches: 8. Germline V gene sequence: CDR1 SEHNR, CDR2 FQNEAQ (reference sequence). The CDR3 extends over 15 amino acids. In DNA form, the CDR3 reads TGTGCCAGCAGCACGGACAGGGGGGAAAGGACTGAAGCTTTCTTT. As protein: CASSTDRGERTEAFF.

The count of this clone is one. The chain links TRBV28 to TRBJ1-1, with a weak D call TRBD1 (5 bases). The CDR3 has 11 amino acids. V gave up 6 bases and J gave up 11 bases, with 13 bases separating them. Germline CDR1 MDHEN, CDR2 SYDVKM. The CDR3 DNA follows: TGTGCCAGCAGCCGACTAGGGGATGCTTTCTTT. It is translated as CASSRLGDAFF.

The rearrangement joins TRBV3-1 (or the pseudogene TRBV3-2) to TRBJ1-2, with a possible D match to TRBD1 (5 bases). V was cut by 3 bases and J by 7 bases, with 18 bases left in between. CDR3 size: 15 residues. Germline V lookup: CDR1 LGHDT, CDR2 YNNKEL (reference sequence). The CDR3 spells CASSHSDRRGAGYTF. The CDR3 nucleotides read TGTGCCAGCAGCCACTCAGACCGGAGGGGAGCTGGCTACACCTTC.

This chain joins TRBV9 and TRBJ2-1; weak D call: TRBD2 (5 bases). V lost 0 bases, J lost 6 bases, and 13 bases lay in between. The CDR3 has 15 amino acids. Germline CDR1 SGDLS, CDR2 YYNGEE. CDR3 amino acids: CASSVAGTVGNEQFF. DNA for the CDR3: TGTGCCAGCAGCGTAGCGGGAACGGTGGGCAATGAGCAGTTCTTC.

The chain joins TRBV4-3 to TRBJ2-1; 9 nucleotides match TRBD2. This CDR3 has 13 residues. The junction had 6 bases not matched to a gene; V was cut back by 8 bases and J by 7 bases. Germline V lookup: CDR1 LGHNA, CDR2 YSLEER. DNA of the CDR3: TGCGCCAGCGCCTGGCGGGGGGGAAATGAGCAGTTCTTC. Translated: CASAWRGGNEQFF.

This chain uses TRBV5-4 with TRBJ1-2; 7 bases map to TRBD1. The CDR3 is 17 residues long. The ends lost 0 bases at V and 5 bases at J; junction bases unmatched: 13. The germline gives CDR1 SGHNT, CDR2 YYREEE (reference sequence). Written as DNA, the CDR3 is TGTGCCAGCAGCTTGGAGGGGGCGGCCAGGGTCCGTTATGGCTACACCTTC. It yields the protein CASSLEGAARVRYGYTF.

This clone was counted between two and nine times. This CDR3 is CASSGQGTGELFF. The CDR3 nucleotides read TGTGCCAGCAGCGGACAGGGCACCGGGGAGCTGTTTTTT. The chain has TRBV14 and TRBJ2-2, with 8 bases matching TRBD1. Trimming removed 5 bases from V and 4 bases from J; junction bases left unmatched: 0. Per germline, CDR1 SGHDN and CDR2 FVKESK. This CDR3 contains 13 residues.

The chain uses TRBV9 and TRBJ1-2, with 9 bases fitting TRBD1. The V gene's germline CDR1 is SGDLS and CDR2 YYNGEE. The CDR3 length is 14 residues. The V gene end was trimmed by 3 bases and the J gene end by 4 bases; junction bases not matched to a gene: 4. This chain's CDR3 is CASSARTGAYGYTF. In DNA, the CDR3 is TGTGCCAGCAGCGCCCGGACAGGGGCCTATGGCTACACCTTC.

The genes are TRBV7-2 and TRBJ1-2; 7 nucleotides match TRBD1. Germline CDR1 is SGHTA and CDR2 is FQGNSA. V lost 5 bases and J lost 8; bases outside the gene matches: 8. This CDR3 spans 13 amino acids. CDR3 in DNA: TGTGCCAGCAGCCTAGGACAGGCGGTAGGCTACACCTTC. Translating gives CASSLGQAVGYTF.

This rearrangement joins TRBV14 to TRBJ2-3, with 7 nucleotides matching TRBD2. The junction had 10 bases not matched to a gene; V was cut back by 5 bases and J by 2 bases. This CDR3 region has 16 residues. Germline loops: CDR1 SGHDN, CDR2 FVKESK. The CDR3 sequence is CASSTGQRGITDTQYF. CDR3 sequence (DNA): TGTGCCAGCAGCACGGGGCAGCGGGGAATCACAGATACGCAGTATTTT.

J is TRBJ2-1 and V is TRBV19; perhaps TRBD2 as D (5 bases). Trimming pared 1 base from V and 10 bases from J, leaving 11 bases between. The CDR3 loop spans 13 amino acids. In germline, CDR1 is LNHDA, CDR2 SQIVND (reference sequence). CDR3: CASSIGGNREQFF. DNA of the CDR3: TGTGCCAGTAGTATAGGAGGGAATAGGGAGCAGTTCTTC.

The genes are TRBV19 and TRBJ1-5; no reliable D call. In germline, CDR1 is LNHDA, CDR2 SQIVND (reference sequence). The V end was cut by 1 base, the J end by 2 bases, with 15 bases between. CDR3 length: 17 amino acids. The CDR3: CASSIGRRDGRNQPQHF. CDR3 DNA: TGTGCCAGTAGTATAGGAAGGCGGGATGGCCGCAATCAGCCCCAGCATTTT.